This passage covers 10 T cell receptor beta chains from one sample sequenced in a study of T cells in Graves' hyperthyroidism and ophthalmopathy. Using RNA transcripts as the source, TCR beta CDR3 regions were amplified. The HTBI set primed first-round TCR CDR3 RT-PCR. One entry per CDR3 protein results from TCRdb running MiXCR on the multiplex PCR reads. The sample carries 530,000 or so distinct CDR3 sequences, roughly 50% recorded once. Specimen: peripheral blood or thyroid tissue (not recorded which). The receptors come from a woman between 18 and 29 years old with Graves' hyperthyroidism.

The genes are TRBV7-2 and TRBJ2-7; D may match TRBD1 or TRBD2 (5 bases each). Per the germline V gene, CDR1 is SGHTA and CDR2 is FQGNSA. This CDR3 spans 14 amino acids. Trimming removed 3 bases at V and 2 bases at J, with 11 bases between. The CDR3 coding sequence is TGTGCCAGCAGCTTCCGGGGCGAAGCCTACGAGCAGTACTTC. Its translation: CASSFRGEAYEQYF.

This clonotype was counted many times. In DNA, the CDR3 is TGTGCCAGCAGCTTGGCCCCGAACACTGAAGCTTTCTTT. It translates to CASSLAPNTEAFF. The genes are TRBV5-5 and TRBJ1-1; D is ambiguous. CDR3 size: 13 residues. With 0 bases removed from V and 1 base from J, the gap between germline ends came to 4 bases. The V gene's germline CDR1 is SGHKS and CDR2 YYEKEE (reference sequence).

This chain joins TRBV2 and TRBJ2-5, with D possibly called TRBD1 or TRBD2 (5 bases each). This CDR3 is built from 15 residues. V was trimmed by 8 bases and J by 0 bases, leaving 16 bases between them. CDR1 is SNHLY, CDR2 FYNNEI, per germline. CDR3 protein: CASVEGQVDQETQYF. CDR3 DNA sequence: TGTGCCAGCGTTGAGGGGCAGGTAGACCAAGAGACCCAGTACTTC.

This clonotype was found many times. The chain recombines TRBV7-6 with TRBJ2-5; D is undetermined. The CDR3 extends over 13 amino acids. V lost 1 base, J lost 5 bases, and 8 bases lay in between. Germline V gene sequence: CDR1 SGHVS, CDR2 FNYEAQ. CDR3 protein: CASSLDPRETQYF. CDR3 coding DNA: TGTGCCAGCAGCTTAGACCCCCGGGAGACCCAGTACTTC.

The chain recombines TRBV7-8 with TRBJ1-2; 8 bases map to TRBD1. With V trimmed by 1 base and J by 4 bases, 5 bases remained unmatched. Germline V gene sequence: CDR1 SGHVS, CDR2 FQNEAQ. CDR3 size: 15 residues. CDR3 region: CASSLGVQGVYGYTF. The CDR3 DNA sequence: TGTGCCAGCAGCTTAGGGGTACAGGGGGTCTATGGCTACACCTTC.

In this sample, this clonotype turned up many times. J is TRBJ1-5 and V is TRBV20-1; D might be TRBD1 (6 bases). The CDR3 is 13 residues long. V was trimmed by 5 bases and J by 4 bases, leaving 12 bases between them. Germline CDR1 and CDR2: DFQATT and SNEGSKA (reference sequence). The CDR3 DNA reads as TGCAGTGCTGACCAGGGGCTAAATCAGCCCCAGCATTTT. Its protein product is CSADQGLNQPQHF.

This clonotype was seen a few times. The V and J genes are TRBV4-3 and TRBJ1-1; the D is unclear. This CDR3 contains 17 residues. Trimming took off 2 bases at V and 1 base at J, with 17 bases between the two ends. Germline V gene sequence: CDR1 LGHNA, CDR2 YSLEER. DNA for the CDR3: TGCGCCAGCAGCCAACCCTTTAAAGGGCCCTCGAACACTGAAGCTTTCTTT. This sequence encodes CASSQPFKGPSNTEAFF.

The table lists this clonotype with a few counts. In this CDR3 the conserved last residue, phenylalanine or tryptophan, is missing, so a read error is likely. The DNA is left out, because the CDR3 cannot be placed on it with certainty; the CDR3 is given as TCRdb lists it. V and J are TRBV7-3 and TRBJ2-2; TRBD2, as called in the table, went unchecked against the DNA. The CDR3 totals 9 residues, both ends included. CDR1 is SGHTA and CDR2 is FQGTGA in the germline V gene. The CDR3 region is CASSLVGDV.

This clonotype came up many times. This chain joins TRBV12-3 or TRBV12-4 and TRBJ1-6, with D hard to call. The V end lost 7 bases, the J end lost 2 bases, and 15 bases lay between the germline ends. The CDR3 has 16 residues. The CDR3 loop reads CASTHRGYAYNSPLHF. DNA for the CDR3: TGTGCCAGCACCCATCGCGGGTACGCCTATAATTCACCCCTCCACTTT.

This clonotype was counted many times. The chain has TRBV11-3 and TRBJ2-5, with TRBD1 matching 7 bases. CDR3 size: 16 residues. Germline loops: CDR1 SGHNT, CDR2 YENEEA. The ends lost 5 bases at V and 3 bases at J; junction bases unmatched: 12. In DNA form, the CDR3 reads TGTGCCAGCAGCCCCGGGACAGTCGAAAGCGAAGAGACCCAGTACTTC. Amino acids: CASSPGTVESEETQYF.